These 29 T cell receptor beta chains originate from one sample sequenced in a study of T cells expressing NK-cell markers. TCRdb reanalyzed the 5' RACE reads and collapses them to one entry per CDR3 protein, without DNA. This sample carries 400,000 to 550,000 distinct CDR3 sequences, with 7.3% going to the ten biggest clones. The sample comprised blood T cells: a sorted CD56 or NKG2C T cell subset, CD4+ or CD8+ T cells, or bulk PBMC T cells (not recorded which). Receptors originate from a woman aged 18-70 years in good health.

This chain connects TRBV20-1 to TRBJ1-1. This CDR3 has 13 amino acids. Germline-derived CDR1 and CDR2 are DFQATT and SNEGSKA (reference sequence). The chain's CDR3 is CSARSTAGFFDFF.

The rearrangement uses TRBV5-6 and TRBJ2-1; TCRdb designates TRBD1, a call that cannot be tested without DNA. The length of the CDR3 is 16 residues. Germline CDR1 SGHDT, CDR2 YYEEEE. The CDR3: CASRETGSGVYNEQFF.

The chain uses TRBV4-2 and TRBJ2-5; checking the TCRdb D call of TRBD2 is not possible without DNA. The CDR3 has 15 amino acids. The germline V gene has CDR1 LGHNA and CDR2 YNFKEQ. CDR3 region: CASSQEGLEQETQYF.

The rearrangement links TRBV14 to TRBJ2-7; TCRdb lists TRBD2, though no DNA is available to test this call. This CDR3 region has 16 residues. In germline, CDR1 is SGHDN, CDR2 FVKESK. The CDR3 loop is CASSPKTSGSSYEQYF.

The chain joins TRBV20-1 to TRBJ2-7; the TCRdb D gene call, TRBD1, has no DNA to confirm it. The CDR3 consists of 15 residues. Germline CDR1 and CDR2: DFQATT and SNEGSKA (reference sequence). The CDR3 region is CSARGQDRLLGGQYF.

The V call is TRBV7-2, the J call TRBJ1-4. Germline V gene lookup returns CDR1 SGHTA and CDR2 FQGNSA. There are 14 residues in the CDR3. The CDR3 loop reads CASSLAGGGEKLFF.

This chain connects TRBV11-1 to TRBJ2-3; the D call from TCRdb, TRBD2, cannot be confirmed without DNA. Germline V CDR1 and CDR2: SGHAT, FQDESV (reference sequence). This CDR3 is built from 19 residues. Here the CDR3 reads CASSTPRGGGGRSTDTQYF.

The chain joins TRBV6-2 or TRBV6-3 to TRBJ1-4. The CDR3 sequence is 12 residues long. Germline V gene data show CDR1 as MNHEY and CDR2 as SVGEGT. The CDR3 spells CASSYAGYQLFF.

This chain uses TRBV3-1 with TRBJ2-7; there is no DNA to check the TCRdb D call of TRBD2. Germline V lookup: CDR1 LGHDT, CDR2 YNNKEL (reference sequence). The CDR3 spans 15 residues. CDR3 residues: CASSQVPSGSYEQYF.

The chain is built from TRBV7-7 and TRBJ2-7. Germline CDR1 is SSHAT and CDR2 is FNYEAQ (reference sequence). The CDR3 totals 13 residues. CDR3 residues: CASSLGQTSEQYF.

The J gene is TRBJ1-1, the V gene TRBV3-1; TCRdb names TRBD1, which stays unverified in the absence of DNA. CDR1 and CDR2 (germline): LGHDT, YNNKEL (reference sequence). This CDR3 contains 11 residues. CDR3 amino acids: CASTGVAEAFF.

This sequence joins TRBV6-6 and TRBJ2-5. Germline CDR1 and CDR2: MNHNY and SVGAGI (reference sequence). The CDR3 totals 12 residues. CDR3 sequence: CASSWIQETQYF.

This chain uses TRBV28 with TRBJ2-1; with no DNA, the TCRdb D assignment of TRBD1 cannot be verified. This CDR3 is 13 amino acids long. CDR1 and CDR2 (germline): MDHEN, SYDVKM. CDR3: CASTPPSIPTQFF.

CDR3 amino acids: CATSSIELAGAPYNEQFF. The chain employs TRBV15 and TRBJ2-1; TCRdb designates TRBD2, a call that cannot be tested without DNA. Germline V lookup: CDR1 LNHNV, CDR2 YYDKDF (reference sequence). The CDR3 has 18 amino acids.

V is TRBV20-1 and J is TRBJ2-7; TCRdb lists TRBD2, though no DNA is available to test this call. The germline gives CDR1 DFQATT, CDR2 SNEGSKA (reference sequence). The CDR3 is 15 residues long. The CDR3 region is CSARDPRAATYEQYF.

The chain recombines TRBV5-8 with TRBJ1-4; the D call from TCRdb, TRBD1, cannot be confirmed without DNA. Germline CDR1 SGHTS, CDR2 YDEGEE. The CDR3 length is 16 residues. The chain's CDR3 is CASSRGTGPHEEKLFF.

The chain employs TRBV24-1 and TRBJ2-3. The CDR3 consists of 15 residues. Germline V lookup: CDR1 KGHDR, CDR2 SFDVKD. CDR3 amino acids: CATSGRAISTDTQYF.

This chain links TRBV28 with TRBJ2-1. Germline-derived CDR1 and CDR2 are MDHEN and SYDVKM. The CDR3 runs to 14 residues. The CDR3 here is CASSLQPARNEQFF.

V and J are TRBV4-3 and TRBJ1-3. Germline loops: CDR1 LGHNA, CDR2 YSLEER. The CDR3 consists of 18 residues. This CDR3 reads CASSQDQGPLDEGNTIYF.

Here the CDR3 reads CASSEGGPGAGELFF. J is TRBJ2-2 and V is TRBV10-2; absent DNA, TCRdb's TRBD1 call cannot be checked. CDR1 and CDR2 (germline): WSHSY, SAAADI. The length of the CDR3 is 15 residues.

The chain links TRBV29-1 to TRBJ1-3. Germline values: CDR1 SQVTM, CDR2 ANQGSEA. The CDR3 contains 12 residues. CDR3 sequence: CSVVTDGNTIYF. Complete variable domain (other parts from reference TRBV29-1 and TRBJ1-3): SAVISQKPSRDICQRGTSLTIQCQVDSQVTMMFWYRQQPGQSLTLIATANQGSEATYESGFVIDKFPISRPNLTFSTLTVSNMSPEDSSIYLCSVVTDGNTIYFGEGSWLTVV.

V is TRBV5-5 and J is TRBJ2-2; TCRdb calls TRBD2, which cannot be checked without DNA. CDR3 length: 13 amino acids. The germline V gene encodes CDR1 SGHKS and CDR2 YYEKEE (reference sequence). CDR3 region: CASSLGGFGELFF.

J is TRBJ2-4 and V is TRBV14; TCRdb indicates TRBD1, and absent DNA this call remains unverified. CDR1 and CDR2 from the germline V gene are SGHDN and FVKESK. The CDR3 consists of 14 residues. CDR3 residues: CASPPPGSKNIQYF.

The chain combines TRBV23-1 with TRBJ1-6. TRBV23-1 is reported as an ORF; its role is uncertain. The CDR3 is made up of 13 amino acids. The CDR3 sequence: CASSRGRSSPLHF.

The chain has TRBV14 and TRBJ1-6. Germline loops: CDR1 SGHDN, CDR2 FVKESK. CDR3 length: 14 amino acids. CDR3 region: CASSQDLSNSPLHF.

The rearrangement links TRBV7-8 to TRBJ2-6; TCRdb's D call, TRBD1, is unchecked because there is no DNA. The germline gives CDR1 SGHVS, CDR2 FQNEAQ. This CDR3 has 17 amino acids. The CDR3 loop is CASSTQKTGYGANVLTF.

The rearrangement joins TRBV7-8 to TRBJ2-1; without DNA, the TCRdb call of TRBD1 cannot be checked. The germline V gene has CDR1 SGHVS and CDR2 FQNEAQ. The CDR3 runs to 14 residues. The CDR3 spells CASSWGLSYNEQFF.

CDR3 loop: CASSFGTVSYNEQFF. This chain joins TRBV27 and TRBJ2-1; TCRdb designates TRBD1, a call that cannot be tested without DNA. Germline values: CDR1 MNHEY, CDR2 SMNVEV (reference sequence). CDR3 length: 15 amino acids.

J is TRBJ2-1 and V is TRBV6-2 or TRBV6-3; the TCRdb call, TRBD2, lacks DNA for checking. The CDR3 has 14 amino acids. Per the germline V gene, CDR1 is MNHEY and CDR2 is SVGEGT. The CDR3: CASTGGPSYNEQFF.